This T cell receptor (beta chain) was sequenced in a study of shared clonotypes between healthy human individuals. Findings and limits, study-wide: Limited genetic and exposure-history diversity came from having few donors. Clonotype sharing among donors was thought likely to change with sequencing depth.

With regard to this clone: No antigen is known for it.

DNA at about 190 ng, 30,000 or so T cell genomes, went into sorted-subset replicate PCRs. Sequenced by immunoSEQ multiplex PCR; TCRdb stores in-frame clones only, minus some. The sample consists of fewer than 400,000 clones, around 67% of them appearing once. After removal of 7 bases from V and 7 bases from J, the junction contained 12 bases not matched to a gene. Germline V gene lookup returns CDR1 SGHTA and CDR2 FQGNSA. This CDR3 is built from 16 residues. Sequences were obtained from memory CD4+ T cells sorted from blood. Stated subset: CD45RA-negative fraction. This chain links TRBV7-2 with TRBJ2-1, with 11 bases matching TRBD2. The source is a man aged 25 to 40 in good health. The CDR3 loop reads CASTQRATSGSNEQFF. The CDR3 nucleotides are TGTGCCAGCACCCAAAGGGCTACTAGCGGGAGTAATGAGCAGTTCTTC.